Listed below are T cell receptor beta chains from one sample, sequenced in a study of T cell responses to AZD1222 COVID-19 vaccine. The assay was immunoSEQ multiplex PCR, and TCRdb's table has in-frame clones only and misses some. The table records about 160,000 clones, about 90% of them present only once. The starting material was peripheral blood, obtained 28 days after the second AZD1222 dose. These receptor sequences come from an adult who received the AZD1222 COVID-19 vaccine. Each CDR3 is given with its conserved first and last residue. D genes are given only for firm matches. Clone size appears in some rows only: once, few, many, or a class for an expanded clone.

abundance | j_gene | v_gene | d_gene | CDR3nt | CDR3aa
few | TRBJ2-7 | TRBV5-1 | TRBD1 | TGCGCCAGCAGCTCCGGGACAGGGGTCGACGAGCAGTACTTC | CASSSGTGVDEQYF
NA | TRBJ1-2 | TRBV19 | TRBD1 | TGTGCCAGTAGTAAGGGGACAGGGGCCCTTAACTATGGCTACACCTTC | CASSKGTGALNYGYTF
NA | TRBJ1-1 | TRBV19 | TRBD1 | TGTGCCAGTAGTAGCAGGGGGACTGAAGCTTTCTTT | CASSSRGTEAFF
NA | TRBJ1-2 | TRBV12-3/TRBV12-4 | TRBD1 | TGTGCCAGCAGTCAGACAGGGAGTTCAGGCTACACCTTC | CASSQTGSSGYTF
NA | TRBJ1-1 | TRBV12-3/TRBV12-4 | NA | TGTGCCAGCAGTCATAGGGGAACTGAAGCTTTCTTT | CASSHRGTEAFF
NA | TRBJ1-1 | TRBV6-5 | NA | TGTGCCAGCAGTTACGGGGTATCAGTCGGCACTGAAGCTTTCTTT | CASSYGVSVGTEAFF
NA | TRBJ1-3 | TRBV5-6 | NA | TGTGCCAGCAGCTCGGGACATCGAAACACCATATATTTT | CASSSGHRNTIYF
NA | TRBJ2-5 | TRBV5-5 | NA | TGTGCCAGCAGTTCTGATTTGTGGGAGACCCAGTACTTC | CASSSDLWETQYF
NA | TRBJ1-3 | TRBV6-5 | NA | TGTGCCAGCAGTTACGGGGGCGTCTATGGAAACACCATATATTTT | CASSYGGVYGNTIYF
NA | TRBJ1-4 | TRBV7-8 | NA | TGTGCCAGCAGCTTGTCCTTGAATGAAAAACTGTTTTTT | CASSLSLNEKLFF
NA | TRBJ2-4 | TRBV4-1 | NA | TGCGCCAGCAGCCAGATAGCCAAAAACATTCAGTACTTC | CASSQIAKNIQYF
once | TRBJ1-2 | TRBV29-1 | NA | TGCAGCGTTGAAGGGAACCCAGGGGAGGTTTGGGGCTACACCTTC | CSVEGNPGEVWGYTF
NA | TRBJ1-5 | TRBV5-6 | TRBD1 | TGTGCCAGCAGCTTGGGGCAGGGGGTGTTAGTTCAGCCCCAGCATTTT | CASSLGQGVLVQPQHF
NA | TRBJ1-5 | TRBV5-5 | NA | TGTGCCAGCAGCTTGGCAGGGGCGGTTGGCAATCAGCCCCAGCATTTT | CASSLAGAVGNQPQHF
NA | TRBJ1-2 | TRBV18 | NA | TGTGCCAGCTCACCACCGTCGGGGGACTATGGCTACACCTTC | CASSPPSGDYGYTF
NA | TRBJ1-5 | TRBV19 | NA | TGTGCCAGTAGTGCCCGAAGGGTATATAGCAATCAGCCCCAGCATTTT | CASSARRVYSNQPQHF
once | TRBJ1-5 | TRBV5-1 | NA | TGCGCCAGCAGCTTGGGAGGGGGAGTGAGTCAGCCCCAGCATTTT | CASSLGGGVSQPQHF
NA | TRBJ2-1 | TRBV5-1 | NA | TGCGCCAGCAGCTTGGCCCGCGGGTCCAGGGAGCAGTTCTTC | CASSLARGSREQFF
NA | TRBJ1-3 | TRBV7-3 | NA | TGTGCCAGCAGCGAGGACGGGGGGAACACCATATATTTT | CASSEDGGNTIYF
few | TRBJ1-1 | TRBV5-1 | NA | TGCGCCAGCAGCTCCATGGGATCGAACACTGAAGCTTTCTTT | CASSSMGSNTEAFF
NA | TRBJ1-1 | TRBV6-1 | NA | TGTGCCAGCAGTGAAGTGAAGGGACCGATAACTTTCTTT | CASSEVKGPITFF
NA | TRBJ2-1 | TRBV12-3/TRBV12-4 | TRBD2 | TGTGCCAGCAGTTTACGGCGGGGGAATGAGCAGTTCTTC | CASSLRRGNEQFF
NA | TRBJ2-1 | TRBV2 | NA | TGTGCCAGCAGTGAAACGGTCAGCCTCAATGAGCAGTTCTTC | CASSETVSLNEQFF
NA | TRBJ2-6 | TRBV4-2 | NA | TGTGCCAGCAGCCAAGAATACAGAGGGTCTGGGGCCAACGTCCTGACTTTC | CASSQEYRGSGANVLTF
NA | TRBJ2-1 | TRBV9 | TRBD2 | TGTGCCAGCAGCTCTCGGACTAGCGGGGGCAATGAGCAGTTCTTC | CASSSRTSGGNEQFF
NA | TRBJ2-7 | TRBV18 | TRBD1 | TGTGCCAGCTCACCGCTCGCAGGGGGCGACTCCTACGAGCAGTACTTC | CASSPLAGGDSYEQYF
once | TRBJ1-5 | TRBV6-1 | TRBD1 | TGTGCCAGCAGTGAAGCGCGACAGGGCCAAGTGAGGCCCCAGCATTTT | CASSEARQGQVRPQHF
NA | TRBJ1-4 | TRBV6-2/TRBV6-3 | NA | TGTGCCAGCAGTACCCAGGGGAAGACTAATGAAAAACTGTTTTTT | CASSTQGKTNEKLFF
NA | TRBJ1-2 | TRBV20-1 | NA | TGCAGTGCTAGAGTTGCCTTTGGCTACACCTTC | CSARVAFGYTF
NA | TRBJ2-2 | TRBV29-1 | TRBD2 | TGCAGCGTTGTGTCTAGCGGAGGGTTCGGGGAGCTGTTTTTT | CSVVSSGGFGELFF
NA | TRBJ1-6 | TRBV19 | NA | TGTGCCAGTAGTATGTCAGGCGGGGGTCCGGGGAATTCACCCCTCCACTTT | CASSMSGGGPGNSPLHF
NA | TRBJ2-3 | TRBV7-2 | NA | TGTGCCAGCAGCCCCTACACAGATACGCAGTATTTT | CASSPYTDTQYF
NA | TRBJ1-2 | TRBV6-5 | TRBD1 | TGTGCCAGCAGTTACGAGAACAGGGGAATCTATGGCTACACCTTC | CASSYENRGIYGYTF
NA | TRBJ2-5 | TRBV6-6 | TRBD2 | TGTGCCAGCAGTTTTAGCGGGGGGCCCGAGACCCAGTACTTC | CASSFSGGPETQYF